This passage covers 10 T cell receptor beta chains from one sample sequenced in a study of cytomegalovirus exposure and HLA in healthy donors. PCR employed 60 Vbeta and 13 Jbeta primers. Sequencing used immunoSEQ multiplex PCR; TCRdb keeps in-frame clones, though not all of them. Of approximately 160,000 clones listed, about 80% are singletons. The sample taken for sequencing was PBMCs. The origin of the receptors is a woman aged 30 to 39 in good health and CMV-seropositive.

This clone was seen a handful of times. The chain joins TRBV27 to TRBJ1-5; no clear D gene. V was pared by 0 bases and J by 1 base, with 7 bases between. Germline CDR1 is MNHEY and CDR2 is SMNVEV (reference sequence). CDR3 length: 15 amino acids. The CDR3 sequence: CASSLSFLSNQPQHF. As DNA, the CDR3 is TGTGCCAGCAGTTTATCATTCCTCAGCAATCAGCCCCAGCATTTT.

This clone appeared once. The chain uses TRBV14 and TRBJ2-4; 7 bases match TRBD1. This CDR3 has 13 amino acids. Trimming at V came to 0 bases and at J to 11 bases, leaving 4 bases not matched to a gene. In germline, CDR1 is SGHDN, CDR2 FVKESK. Here the CDR3 reads CASSQDFQGVQYF. The CDR3 DNA reads as TGTGCCAGCAGCCAAGATTTTCAGGGGGTTCAGTACTTC.

V is TRBV27 and J is TRBJ1-4; D is possibly TRBD1 (5 bases). The CDR3 extends over 14 amino acids. Trimming removed 3 bases from V and 10 bases from J, with 15 bases in between. Germline lookup yields CDR1 MNHEY and CDR2 SMNVEV (reference sequence). CDR3 nucleotide sequence: TGTGCCAGCAGTTTCGGGACTTCTGGGGGAAAACTGTTTTTT. Translation gives CASSFGTSGGKLFF. The whole variable domain, remainder taken from reference TRBV27 and TRBJ1-4, is EAQVTQNPRYLITVTGKKLTVTCSQNMNHEYMSWYRQDPGLGLRQIYYSMNVEVTDKGDVPEGYKVSRKEKRNFPLILESPSPNQTSLYFCASSFGTSGGKLFFGSGTQLSVL.

In its sample, this clone was seen a few times. This sequence joins TRBV6-5 and TRBJ1-3; TRBD1 might be the D (5 bases). The CDR3 is made up of 15 amino acids. Germline values: CDR1 MNHEY, CDR2 SVGAGI. The V and J ends lost 4 bases and 1 base respectively, with 11 bases between them. CDR3 coding DNA: TGTGCCAGCAGTTCACTCGGGGGGTCTGGAAACACCATATATTTT. Protein: CASSSLGGSGNTIYF.

This chain joins TRBV5-1 and TRBJ2-3; TRBD1 matches 8 bases. With 3 bases clipped from V and 0 bases from J, the junction kept 3 bases outside the gene matches. The CDR3 covers 15 residues. Germline V lookup: CDR1 SGHRS, CDR2 YFSETQ. CDR3 sequence reads: CASSWTGISTDTQYF. The CDR3 nucleotides are TGCGCCAGCAGCTGGACAGGGATTAGCACAGATACGCAGTATTTT.

DNA of the CDR3: TGTGCCAGCAGCAGCAGCTTGCGGGGGGAGACCCAGTACTTC. Amino acids: CASSSSLRGETQYF. The genes are TRBV27 and TRBJ2-5; the match to TRBD2 covers 7 bases. This CDR3 has 14 amino acids. V lost 6 bases to trimming and J lost 5 bases; unmatched junction nucleotides: 9. CDR1 MNHEY and CDR2 SMNVEV come from the germline V gene (reference sequence).

V is TRBV2 and J is TRBJ2-3; D might be TRBD1 (6 bases). V was trimmed by 6 bases and J by 11 bases, leaving 12 bases between them. Germline V gives CDR1 SNHLY, CDR2 FYNNEI. The CDR3 covers 11 residues. CDR3 bases: TGTGCCAGCAGAAGGACAGAACAGCAGTATTTT. It specifies CASRRTEQQYF. Combining the CDR3 with reference TRBV2 and TRBJ2-3 gives the whole variable domain EPEVTQTPSHQVTQMGQEVILRCVPISNHLYFYWYRQILGQKVEFLVSFYNNEISEKSEIFDDQFSVERPDGSNFTLKIRSTKLEDSAMYFCASRRTEQQYFGPGTRLTVL.

This clone was seen a single time. The CDR3 region is CASSTGQGWGYTF. CDR3 DNA sequence: TGTGCCAGTAGTACCGGACAGGGTTGGGGCTACACCTTC. The rearrangement uses TRBV19 and TRBJ1-2; TRBD1 agrees at 8 bases. This CDR3 has 13 amino acids. Germline V lookup: CDR1 LNHDA, CDR2 SQIVND (reference sequence). V shed 4 bases and J 8 bases; nucleotides not matched to a gene: 6.

The V and J genes are TRBV5-1 and TRBJ1-3; no clear D. The CDR3 has 12 residues. V lost 7 bases and J lost 4, with 9 bases in between. Germline values: CDR1 SGHRS, CDR2 YFSETQ. CDR3 bases: TGCGCCAGCGGCCCTCCGGGAAACACCATATATTTT. It is translated as CASGPPGNTIYF.

The chain has TRBV23-1 and TRBJ2-2; D is unclear. TRBV23-1 belongs to the ORF category, with a function that is uncertain. The V gene lost 3 bases and the J gene lost 7 bases, with 6 bases spanning the gap. The length of the CDR3 is 12 residues. CDR3 DNA sequence: TGCGCCAGCAGTCATTTTAACGGGGAGCTGTTTTTT. Translating it yields CASSHFNGELFF.